The 10 T cell receptor beta chains below come from one sample, sequenced in a study of CD8 T cells in Susac syndrome. An amount of RNA that ranged from roughly 0.5 to 1 ug was reverse transcribed with random hexamers. Each CDR3 protein gets one entry after TCRdb re-called the immunoSEQ multiplex PCR reads with MiXCR. The table has approximately 100,000 distinct CDR3 sequences, less than 95% seen once. The sample taken for sequencing was CD8+ T cells from PBMCs. The receptors originated from a human donor with Susac syndrome.

The chain recombines TRBV5-1 with TRBJ2-7; no clear D. The CDR3 has 12 amino acids. From germline, CDR1 is SGHRS and CDR2 YFSETQ. Trimming stripped 3 bases from V and 3 bases from J, with 7 bases between. This chain's CDR3 is CASSSDGYEQYF. In DNA form, the CDR3 reads TGCGCCAGCAGCTCGGACGGCTACGAGCAGTACTTC.

This clonotype was seen once. This CDR3 is CASSQVQATVQETQYF. DNA for the CDR3: TGTGCCAGCAGCCAAGTGCAGGCAACCGTCCAAGAGACCCAGTACTTC. The rearrangement uses TRBV3-1 and TRBJ2-5; D uncertain. The germline CDR1 and CDR2 sequences are LGHDT and YNNKEL (reference sequence). Trimming removed 1 base from V and 1 base from J, with 13 bases in between. CDR3 length: 16 amino acids.

This sequence joins TRBV6-4 and TRBJ2-3; 10 nucleotides line up with TRBD2. The trim removed 5 bases at V and 6 bases at J, leaving 5 bases unmatched. The germline V gene encodes CDR1 MRHNA and CDR2 SNTAGT. The length of the CDR3 is 14 residues. The CDR3, as DNA: TGTGCCAGCAGTCCAGCGGGGGGGAGTGATACGCAGTATTTT. This sequence encodes CASSPAGGSDTQYF.

This chain connects TRBV6-5 to TRBJ2-3; 11 bases line up with TRBD2. The junction had 5 bases not matched to a gene; V was cut back by 5 bases and J by 4 bases. Germline assignment: CDR1 MNHEY and CDR2 SVGAGI. The CDR3 has 15 residues. CDR3 protein: CASSDLAGGPDTQYF. DNA of the CDR3: TGTGCCAGCAGTGACCTAGCGGGGGGCCCAGATACGCAGTATTTT.

The chain recombines TRBV20-1 with TRBJ2-1; no definite D call. The CDR3 is 11 amino acids. Trimming took off 1 base at V and 9 bases at J, with 7 bases between the two ends. The V gene's germline CDR1 is DFQATT and CDR2 SNEGSKA (reference sequence). The CDR3 sequence: CSARAGSEQFF. The CDR3 DNA sequence: TGCAGTGCTAGAGCAGGTAGTGAGCAGTTCTTC.

This clonotype was counted a single time. The genes are TRBV7-9 and TRBJ1-1; D is possibly TRBD1 (5 bases). CDR3 length: 16 amino acids. V shed 5 bases and J shed 2 bases, with 18 bases lying between them. Germline lookup yields CDR1 SEHNR and CDR2 FQNEAQ (reference sequence). The CDR3 loop is CASSPEGTGVNTEAFF. As DNA, the CDR3 is TGTGCCAGCAGCCCCGAGGGCACGGGGGTTAACACTGAAGCTTTCTTT. The variable domain in full, with the rest retrieved from reference TRBV7-9 and TRBJ1-1, is DTGVSQNPRHKITKRGQNVTFRCDPISEHNRLYWYRQTLGQGPEFLTYFQNEAQLEKSRLLSDRFSAERPKGSFSTLEIQRTEQGDSAMYLCASSPEGTGVNTEAFFGQGTRLTVV.

The chain has TRBV16 and TRBJ1-5; D might be TRBD1 (5 bases). V lost 5 bases, J lost 0 bases, and 14 bases lay in between. This CDR3 comprises 16 residues. Germline CDR1 is KGHSY and CDR2 is FQNENV. CDR3 sequence reads: CASSFQTAYSNQPQHF. In nucleotides, the CDR3 is TGTGCCAGCAGCTTTCAGACAGCCTATAGCAATCAGCCCCAGCATTTT.

This sequence joins TRBV7-3 and TRBJ1-6, with 9 bases identical to TRBD1. The length of the CDR3 is 14 residues. V lost 5 bases to trimming and J lost 6 bases; unmatched junction nucleotides: 2. CDR1 SGHTA and CDR2 FQGTGA come from the germline V gene. DNA for the CDR3: TGTGCCAGCAGCCAGGGACAGGGTAATTCACCCCTCCACTTT. Translated: CASSQGQGNSPLHF.

The V call is TRBV7-3, the J call TRBJ2-7, with 8 bases lining up with TRBD1. CDR1 SGHTA and CDR2 FQGTGA come from the germline V gene. Trimming cost V 2 bases and J 5 bases; bases outside gene matches: 11. The CDR3 length is 16 residues. In nucleotides, the CDR3 is TGTGCCAGCAGCTTAGGGCAGGGGGCGTTAATCAACGAGCAGTACTTC. Translated, it gives CASSLGQGALINEQYF.

This sequence joins TRBV6-1 and TRBJ1-5; D remains ambiguous. V was cut by 6 bases and J by 5 bases, with 11 bases left in between. Per the germline V gene, CDR1 is MNHNS and CDR2 is SASEGT. The CDR3 is made up of 13 amino acids. CDR3 in amino acids: CASRIGGDQPQHF. CDR3 nucleotide sequence: TGTGCCAGCAGGATAGGAGGCGATCAGCCCCAGCATTTT.